These 21 T cell receptor beta chains were sequenced from one sample in a study of blood T cell repertoires in COVID-19. Clones were sequenced by immunoSEQ multiplex PCR, and TCRdb holds only the in-frame ones, with some missing. The sample shows about 180,000 clones, more than 80% of them seen only once. The material sequenced was PBMCs or T cells enriched from blood (not recorded which). These receptors all stem from a man aged 40-49 years who had recovered from COVID-19.

The genes are TRBV5-6 and TRBJ1-3, with 8 bases aligning to TRBD1. The CDR3 covers 16 residues. Germline V CDR1 and CDR2: SGHDT, YYEEEE. Trimming at V came to 0 bases and at J to 7 bases, leaving 9 bases not matched to a gene. The CDR3 here is CASSLGGQASGNTIYF. Here the CDR3 DNA reads TGTGCCAGCAGCTTGGGGGGACAGGCGAGCGGGAACACCATATATTTT.

This clone occurred once. This chain links TRBV19 with TRBJ1-1, with 7 bases identical to TRBD1. Germline V CDR1 and CDR2: LNHDA, SQIVND (reference sequence). With 3 bases clipped from V and 7 bases from J, the junction kept 5 bases outside the gene matches. The CDR3 length is 13 residues. The CDR3 is CASSIAAGGEAFF. CDR3 DNA: TGTGCCAGTAGTATTGCGGCAGGGGGTGAAGCTTTCTTT.

The rearrangement uses TRBV6-5 and TRBJ1-1; 9 nucleotides agree with TRBD1. The CDR3 is made up of 13 amino acids. Germline V CDR1 and CDR2: MNHEY, SVGAGI. Germline trimming cut 9 bases from V and 4 bases from J; bases unmatched to any gene: 6. CDR3: CASKRDRATEAFF. Here the CDR3 DNA reads TGTGCCAGTAAACGGGACAGGGCCACTGAAGCTTTCTTT.

The V gene is TRBV15, the J gene TRBJ2-2; tentatively, D is TRBD2 (6 bases). Germline lookup yields CDR1 LNHNV and CDR2 YYDKDF (reference sequence). There are 15 residues in the CDR3. V gave up 0 bases and J gave up 4 bases, with 9 bases separating them. CDR3 protein: CATSRDGGITGELFF. The DNA of the CDR3 is TGTGCCACCAGCAGAGACGGGGGAATCACCGGGGAGCTGTTTTTT.

This clone occurred once. The chain combines TRBV7-3 with TRBJ2-2, with TRBD1 matching 7 bases. The J segment lost 6 bases and the V segment lost 5 bases, leaving 18 bases of the junction unmatched. Germline values: CDR1 SGHTA, CDR2 FQGTGA. CDR3 length equals 18 residues. CDR3 nucleotide sequence: TGTGCCAGCAGCCCACATACCATTAGGGGGCCGAAATCCGGGGAGCTGTTTTTT. Translated, it gives CASSPHTIRGPKSGELFF.

The chain joins TRBV6-5 to TRBJ2-1; 8 nucleotides align to TRBD2. The CDR3 length is 14 residues. Germline trimming cut 4 bases from V and 6 bases from J; bases unmatched to any gene: 5. CDR1 and CDR2 from the germline V gene are MNHEY and SVGAGI. Here the CDR3 DNA reads TGTGCCAGCAGTTCCGGGACTAGACCCAATGAGCAGTTCTTC. It translates to CASSSGTRPNEQFF.

J is TRBJ2-3 and V is TRBV27, with D unresolved. Trimming left V 3 bases short and J 2 bases short, with 12 bases between. The CDR3 sequence is 15 residues long. Germline assignment: CDR1 MNHEY and CDR2 SMNVEV (reference sequence). The CDR3 sequence: CASSLQRSTTDTQYF. DNA of the CDR3: TGTGCCAGCAGTTTGCAGCGAAGTACCACAGATACGCAGTATTTT.

The chain recombines TRBV19 with TRBJ1-5, with 8 bases lining up with TRBD1. Germline loops: CDR1 LNHDA, CDR2 SQIVND (reference sequence). CDR3 length equals 14 residues. V shed 3 bases, J shed 5 bases, and the junction held 3 bases outside the gene matches. The CDR3, as DNA: TGTGCCAGTAGTATTTTGACAGGGGATCAGCCCCAGCATTTT. Protein sequence: CASSILTGDQPQHF.

The V call is TRBV6-6, the J call TRBJ1-3; 8 bases are shared with TRBD1. The CDR3 is made up of 18 amino acids. V trimming: 5 bases; J trimming: 3 bases; junction bases outside the gene matches: 15. Germline V lookup: CDR1 MNHNY, CDR2 SVGAGI (reference sequence). The CDR3: CASSPLAFGQGFGNTIYF. CDR3 bases: TGTGCCAGCAGTCCTCTGGCCTTTGGACAGGGTTTTGGAAACACCATATATTTT.

This sequence joins TRBV5-1 and TRBJ1-2; TRBD1 matches at 12 bases. The germline CDR1 and CDR2 sequences are SGHRS and YFSETQ. This CDR3 contains 16 residues. With 4 bases clipped from V and 6 bases from J, the junction kept 10 bases outside the gene matches. The CDR3 DNA is TGCGCCAGCAGCCCGGGGGACAGGGGGCCGACGGATGGCTACACCTTC. Translated: CASSPGDRGPTDGYTF.

This chain links TRBV28 with TRBJ2-7, with 7 bases fitting TRBD2. CDR1 and CDR2 (germline): MDHEN, SYDVKM. The CDR3 totals 15 residues. J lost 1 base, V lost 4 bases, and 7 bases had no gene match. The DNA for the CDR3 is TGTGCCAGCAGTTCCCCGCGGGAGACGTCCTACGAGCAGTACTTC. Translating it yields CASSSPRETSYEQYF.

The genes are TRBV5-1 and TRBJ2-7; a possible D gene is TRBD2 (6 bases). The CDR3 is made up of 16 amino acids. The germline V gene has CDR1 SGHRS and CDR2 YFSETQ. The V end was cut by 5 bases, the J end by 6 bases, with 24 bases between. CDR3 coding DNA: TGCGCCAGCAGTCTGGATCCGGGTCGGACTATTAGCGAGCAGTACTTC. It encodes CASSLDPGRTISEQYF.

The chain recombines TRBV11-2 with TRBJ2-7; D not certain. Germline CDR1 is SGHAT and CDR2 is FQNNGV. This CDR3 spans 12 amino acids. The V and J ends lost 0 bases and 4 bases respectively, with 4 bases between them. The CDR3 nucleotides read TGTGCCAGCAGCTTAGAATCTTACGAGCAGTACTTC. Translation gives CASSLESYEQYF.

The chain links TRBV9 to TRBJ1-6, with 7 positions matching TRBD1. This CDR3 contains 15 residues. V trimming: 0 bases; J trimming: 10 bases; junction bases outside the gene matches: 7. The germline gives CDR1 SGDLS, CDR2 YYNGEE. Here the CDR3 reads CASSVAGRGDSPLHF. The CDR3 bases are TGTGCCAGCAGCGTAGCTGGCAGGGGGGACTCACCCCTCCACTTT. Supplemented by reference TRBV9 and TRBJ1-6, the full variable domain reads DSGVTQTPKHLITATGQRVTLRCSPRSGDLSVYWYQQSLDQGLQFLIQYYNGEERAKGNILERFSAQQFPDLHSELNLSSLELGDSALYFCASSVAGRGDSPLHFGNGTRLTVT.

The rearrangement uses TRBV7-3 and TRBJ1-3, with D maybe TRBD1 (5 bases). Germline CDR1 and CDR2: SGHTA and FQGTGA. CDR3 size: 16 residues. V lost 4 bases, J lost 0 bases, and 13 bases lay in between. The CDR3 bases are TGTGCCAGCAGCTCAAAGGGGCAAGCCTCTGGAAACACCATATATTTT. It specifies CASSSKGQASGNTIYF.

The V and J genes are TRBV29-1 and TRBJ1-3; TRBD1 might be the D (5 bases). Trimming shortened V by 5 bases and J by 4 bases, and 18 bases separated the two germline ends. This CDR3 has 15 amino acids. Germline lookup yields CDR1 SQVTM and CDR2 ANQGSEA. The CDR3 reads CSVLSGGEGGNTIYF. CDR3 DNA sequence: TGCAGCGTTTTATCAGGAGGGGAGGGAGGAAACACCATATATTTT.

The V call is TRBV19, the J call TRBJ1-1; D remains unclear. V was trimmed by 8 bases and J by 5 bases, leaving 15 bases between them. From germline, CDR1 is LNHDA and CDR2 SQIVND (reference sequence). There are 13 residues in the CDR3. The CDR3 coding sequence is TGTGCCAGTGGTCGGGGTCGGGAGACTGAAGCTTTCTTT. This gives the protein CASGRGRETEAFF.

J is TRBJ1-5 and V is TRBV6-5; 11 bases are shared with TRBD1. Germline V gene lookup returns CDR1 MNHEY and CDR2 SVGAGI. The CDR3 has 14 amino acids. The ends lost 8 bases at V and 6 bases at J; junction bases unmatched: 6. The CDR3 here is CASAGQGAGQPQHF. In nucleotides, the CDR3 is TGTGCCAGCGCCGGACAGGGGGCAGGTCAGCCCCAGCATTTT.

The V gene is TRBV7-9, the J gene TRBJ2-4; the match to TRBD1 covers 7 bases. The CDR3 is made up of 15 amino acids. Germline V gives CDR1 SEHNR, CDR2 FQNEAQ (reference sequence). The V and J ends lost 7 bases and 7 bases, in that order; junction bases with no gene match: 13. The CDR3 reads CASTELQGSVNIQYF. CDR3 nucleotides: TGTGCCAGCACCGAGCTACAGGGGAGTGTCAACATTCAGTACTTC.

The V gene is TRBV4-1, the J gene TRBJ2-2; the D gene is possibly TRBD1 (6 bases). CDR1 and CDR2 from the germline V gene are MGHRA and YSYEKL. CDR3 length: 16 amino acids. V lost 1 base to trimming and J lost 6 bases, with 15 bases between them. CDR3 DNA sequence: TGCGCCAGCAGCCAAGCAGGGGCTAATTTCCCCGGGGAGCTGTTTTTT. Residues: CASSQAGANFPGELFF.

The CDR3 region is CASSYLNTEAFF. The DNA of the CDR3 is TGTGCCAGCAGCTATCTTAACACTGAAGCTTTCTTT. V usage is TRBV11-2 and J usage is TRBJ1-1; no clear D. The V end was cut by 4 bases, the J end by 2 bases, with 5 bases between. The CDR3 contains 12 residues. CDR1 and CDR2 (germline): SGHAT, FQNNGV.